The 10 T cell receptor beta chains below were found in one sample sequenced in a study of CD8 T cells in ankylosing spondylitis (dated by TCRdb to about 2017). Receptors were amplified or captured by 5' RACE. This sample was sequenced with an Illumina HiSeq 2500. The public reads were run again by TCRdb, first through fastp at Q25 and then through MiXCR, and only productive beta chains were kept. All rows with the same CDR3 protein become a single entry with the most common DNA and genes. Here the sample has 150,000 to 200,000 distinct CDR3 sequences; 18% occur a single time. The ten largest clonotypes hold around 4.7% of the sample. Sequences were obtained from blood, either unsorted or a sorted T cell fraction (not recorded which). The receptors here all came from a male donor aged 5-30 years with ankylosing spondylitis or in good health (not recorded which). Donor details come from another sample of the same person, matched by shared clones.

The J gene is TRBJ2-6, the V gene TRBV15, with D unclear. V lost 1 base and J 0 bases, leaving 7 bases between the germline ends. Germline CDR1 and CDR2: LNHNV and YYDKDF (reference sequence). The CDR3 is 16 amino acids. CDR3 region: CATSRAGGSGANVLTF. The CDR3 region has the DNA TGTGCCACCAGCAGAGCTGGCGGCTCTGGGGCCAACGTCCTGACTTTC.

This clonotype was observed at least ten times. One junction end disagrees with the germline gene, perhaps due to a read error. The DNA for the CDR3 is TGCGCCAGCAGCCAAGATTGGGCAGGGTCCTCCGAGCAGTACTTC. Translation: CASSQDWAGSSEQYF. The rearrangement uses TRBV4-3 and TRBJ2-7, with D possibly matching TRBD1 (5 bases). The length of the CDR3 is 15 residues. Germline assignment: CDR1 LGHNA and CDR2 YSLEER.

In this sample, this clonotype turned up many times. The rearrangement links TRBV6-5 to TRBJ2-7, with D possibly called TRBD1 or TRBD2 (5 bases each). This CDR3 is 14 amino acids long. Germline V lookup: CDR1 MNHEY, CDR2 SVGAGI. V was shortened by 2 bases and J by 2 bases, with 10 bases between the two germline ends. CDR3 coding DNA: TGTGCCAGCAGTTACAATGGGGGAGCCTACGAGCAGTACTTC. This translates into CASSYNGGAYEQYF.

This clonotype has a count of ten or more. This chain uses TRBV3-1 with TRBJ2-7; unclear D gene. With 3 bases removed from V and 0 bases from J, the gap between germline ends came to 6 bases. The CDR3 totals 13 residues. CDR1 is LGHDT and CDR2 is YNNKEL in the germline V gene (reference sequence). The CDR3 DNA follows: TGTGCCAGCAGCCAGGACCCCTCCTACGAGCAGTACGTC. Encoded protein: CASSQDPSYEQYV.

This clonotype came up many times. The chain is built from TRBV6-5 and TRBJ2-2; TRBD2 is a possible D gene (6 bases). The germline V and J ends were trimmed by 8 bases and 1 base, with 20 bases remaining between them. The CDR3 is made up of 17 amino acids. Germline V gene lookup returns CDR1 MNHEY and CDR2 SVGAGI. Here the CDR3 DNA reads TGTGCCAGCGGACGGGCGACCCAAGCGGGGAACACCGGGGAGCTGTTTTTT. Protein: CASGRATQAGNTGELFF.

The V and J genes are TRBV19 and TRBJ2-2; 7 nucleotides line up with TRBD2. CDR3 size: 15 residues. CDR1 and CDR2 from the germline V gene are LNHDA and SQIVND (reference sequence). V trimming: 6 bases; J trimming: 1 base; junction bases outside the gene matches: 5. CDR3 DNA sequence: TGTGCCAGTAGGTCGGGAGGTGGGAACACCGGGGAGCTGTTTTTT. As protein: CASRSGGGNTGELFF.

This clonotype came up a few times. In DNA, the CDR3 is TGCAGTGCTAGAGGAGCGGGAGTGGGGTACGAGCAGTACTTC. This translates into CSARGAGVGYEQYF. The genes are TRBV20-1 and TRBJ2-7; 8 nucleotides line up with TRBD2. This CDR3 comprises 14 residues. The germline gives CDR1 DFQATT, CDR2 SNEGSKA (reference sequence). J lost 4 bases, V lost 1 base, and 6 bases had no gene match.

This chain links TRBV7-2 with TRBJ2-3; no definite D call. Germline V lookup: CDR1 SGHTA, CDR2 FQGNSA. Trimming took off 3 bases at V and 2 bases at J, with 6 bases between the two ends. This CDR3 comprises 13 residues. CDR3 sequence: CASSLQYTDTQYF. Written as DNA, the CDR3 is TGTGCCAGCAGCTTGCAGTACACAGATACGCAGTATTTT. The whole variable domain, filled in from reference TRBV7-2 and TRBJ2-3, reads GAGVSQSPSNKVTEKGKDVELRCDPISGHTALYWYRQSLGQGLEFLIYFQGNSAPDKSGLPSDRFSAERTGGSVSTLTIQRTQQEDSAVYLCASSLQYTDTQYFGPGTRLTVL.

This clonotype showed up just a few times. The V and J genes are TRBV29-1 and TRBJ2-1; 13 bases agree with TRBD2. The CDR3 covers 14 residues. V lost 3 bases to trimming and J lost 5 bases; unmatched junction nucleotides: 1. In germline, CDR1 is SQVTM, CDR2 ANQGSEA. CDR3 DNA sequence: TGCAGCGTTGAGGGACTAGCGGGGAACAATGAGCAGTTCTTC. This sequence encodes CSVEGLAGNNEQFF.

The chain recombines TRBV11-2 with TRBJ2-1, with TRBD2 matching 11 bases. The CDR3 loop spans 18 amino acids. Unmatched junction bases numbered 12, after V lost 1 base and J lost 7 bases. The germline CDR1 and CDR2 sequences are SGHAT and FQNNGV. The CDR3 reads CASSLASPASGRLNEQFF. Here the CDR3 DNA reads TGTGCCAGCAGCTTAGCATCACCTGCTAGCGGGAGGTTGAATGAGCAGTTCTTC.